This record covers a single T cell receptor beta chain. Trimming pared 4 bases from V and 9 bases from J, leaving 17 bases between. The germline gives CDR1 SGHNT, CDR2 YYREEE (reference sequence). The CDR3 runs to 14 residues. Generated by immunoSEQ multiplex PCR, the TCRdb table keeps only in-frame clones and is missing some. The data show some 300,000 clones, with around nine tenths seen just once and around a tenth held by the top ten. This entry is derived from a study of blood T cell repertoires in COVID-19. Study overall: Collection of acute and convalescent COVID-19 samples took place in the United States, Italy and Spain. PBMCs, B-cell-depleted T cells, or T cells provided the cDNA or gDNA that made up the material.

The age range of participants was about 18 to 95 years, with residence in about two dozen US areas. Recovered Cohort 3 donors showed two negative PCRs, clearance, or symptom resolution. The receptor comes from a woman aged 40 to 49 who had recovered from COVID-19. V and J are TRBV5-4 and TRBJ2-1; D possibly corresponds to TRBD1 (5 bases). The material sequenced was PBMCs or T cells enriched from blood (not recorded which). The CDR3 region is CASSPTSQGFEQFF. The CDR3 coding sequence is TGTGCCAGCAGCCCTACCAGTCAGGGATTTGAGCAGTTCTTC.